This is a list of T cell receptor beta chains from one sample in a study of T cell clones after liver transplantation. Assay: immunoSEQ multiplex PCR; the TCRdb copy retains only in-frame clones and omits some. Of 68,000 or so clones listed, 92% were seen once; the top ten hold more than 0.85%. The source material was CD4+ T cells from blood, sampled about 26 months after liver transplant. Source of these receptors: a human patient who received a liver transplant. Some T cells may possibly be graft donor cells. Each CDR3 is given with its conserved first and last residue. A D gene is named only where the DNA matches it firmly. The size entry is marked missing in some rows and otherwise reads once, few, many or a size class.

J | V | D | size | DNA | CDR3
TRBJ2-3 | TRBV10-3 | TRBD1 | - | TGTGCCATCAACCAGGGGGTGATAGATACGCAGTATTTT | CAINQGVIDTQYF
TRBJ2-3 | TRBV28 | TRBD2 | - | TGTGCCAGCAGTGGGACTAGCGGGAGGACCTCAGATACGCAGTATTTT | CASSGTSGRTSDTQYF
TRBJ1-1 | TRBV7-9 | TRBD1 | - | TGTGCCAGCAGCTACAGGGGGAACACTGAAGCTTTCTTT | CASSYRGNTEAFF
TRBJ1-4 | TRBV7-6 | - | - | TGTGCCAGCAGCTTAGGGATAACTAATGAAAAACTGTTTTTT | CASSLGITNEKLFF
TRBJ1-4 | TRBV9 | TRBD1 | - | TGTGCCAGCAGCTCGGGACAGGGAACTGAAAAACTGTTTTTT | CASSSGQGTEKLFF
TRBJ1-1 | TRBV5-1 | - | - | TGCGCCAGCAGCTTGTTAGCGGTATTGAACACTGAAGCTTTCTTT | CASSLLAVLNTEAFF
TRBJ1-1 | TRBV7-9 | TRBD1 | - | TGTGCCAGCAGCCCTCGGGGACAGGGGGCCTCGGGCCCTGAAGCTTTCTTT | CASSPRGQGASGPEAFF
TRBJ2-7 | TRBV27 | TRBD2 | - | TGTGCCAGCAGTTTGGGACTAGCGGGGAGGCCTGGCGAGCAGTACTTC | CASSLGLAGRPGEQYF
TRBJ1-2 | TRBV28 | - | few | TGTGCCAGCAGTCCCCCTTGGGGCGGTGGCTACACCTTC | CASSPPWGGGYTF
TRBJ2-7 | TRBV29-1 | TRBD2 | once | TGCAGCGTTCGGACTAGCGGGACATTTAACGAGCAGTACTTC | CSVRTSGTFNEQYF
TRBJ2-3 | TRBV11-2 | - | - | TGTGCCAGCAGCTTTTCACTAGCAGGAGGCACAGATACGCAGTATTTT | CASSFSLAGGTDTQYF
TRBJ2-3 | TRBV29-1 | - | once | TGCAGCGTTGAAGGGACAAGACTCGGGACAGATACGCAGTATTTT | CSVEGTRLGTDTQYF
TRBJ2-7 | TRBV18 | TRBD1 | - | TGTGCCAGCTCACCCCCGGGACAGGGTGCCTACGAGCAGTACTTC | CASSPPGQGAYEQYF
TRBJ2-3 | TRBV30 | - | - | TGTGCCTGTGGTTTGGCTCCTAGCACAGATACGCAGTATTTT | CACGLAPSTDTQYF
TRBJ1-1 | TRBV28 | - | - | TGTGCCAGCGGTTCCTCGGCCGATTCCCTGAACACTGAAGCTTTCTTT | CASGSSADSLNTEAFF
TRBJ1-1 | TRBV7-2 | - | - | TGTGCCAGCAGCGTCGGACAGACTGAAGCTTTCTTT | CASSVGQTEAFF
TRBJ1-3 | TRBV27 | - | - | TGTGCCAGCAGTTTTAGTAGTTCGTCTGGAAACACCATATATTTT | CASSFSSSSGNTIYF
TRBJ2-7 | TRBV15 | TRBD1 | - | TGTGCCACCAGCAGAGCCGGGACAGGGGTAAACGAGCAGTACTTC | CATSRAGTGVNEQYF
TRBJ1-2 | TRBV7-9 | - | - | TGTGCCAGCAGCTTTTTTCAGGCACCCTATGGCTACACCTTC | CASSFFQAPYGYTF
TRBJ1-5 | TRBV4-1 | TRBD1 | - | TGCGCCAGCAGCCAAGATACGGGCGGGACAGGGGATCAGCCCCAGCATTTT | CASSQDTGGTGDQPQHF
TRBJ1-1 | TRBV4-2 | TRBD1 | - | TGTGCCAGCAGCCAAGCCACAGGGGGTGGGGGTCTGAACACTGAAGCTTTCTTT | CASSQATGGGGLNTEAFF
TRBJ2-5 | TRBV2 | - | few | TGTGCCAGCAGCCTGCAGGTCCTCCAAGAGACCCAGTACTTC | CASSLQVLQETQYF
TRBJ1-3 | TRBV7-9 | TRBD1 | - | TGTGCCAGCAGCTCCTTATGGACAGGGGAAACAAACACCATATATTTT | CASSSLWTGETNTIYF
TRBJ2-1 | TRBV7-9 | - | - | TGTGCCAGCAGCTGGGCCTCCTCCTACAATGAGCAGTTCTTC | CASSWASSYNEQFF